The clone carrying this TCR beta chain was counted ten times or more. Its target is unknown. The sample is drawn from a study of response to subunit inactivated influenza vaccine. Study-level results: Only a handful of new T cells, the authors suggested, are recruited with each seasonal influenza vaccination.

Trimming pared 1 base from V and 5 bases from J, leaving 17 bases between. The CDR3 is made up of 16 amino acids. CDR1 LGHNA and CDR2 YSLEER come from the germline V gene. Each CDR3 protein is one row after TCRdb ran MiXCR on the RT-PCR reads. The table records 650,000 to 800,000 distinct CDR3 sequences, approximately 13% of them present only once. This rearrangement joins TRBV4-3 to TRBJ1-1; D is uncertain. The specimen comprised PBMCs from blood, sampled 14 days before vaccination. The clonotype was recovered from a man aged 45-60 years who received an inactivated influenza vaccine. CDR3: CASSQGAGALGTEAFF. The CDR3 DNA is TGCGCCAGCAGCCAAGGGGCAGGTGCCCTTGGGACTGAAGCTTTCTTT.